This is a list of T cell receptor beta chains from one sample in a study of blood T cell repertoires in COVID-19. Profiling relied on immunoSEQ multiplex PCR, and the TCRdb table lists in-frame clones only, not all of them. The table records approximately 50,000 clones, about 84% of them present only once. The sequenced sample was peripheral blood. These receptors were collected from a woman aged 80 or older with acute or convalescent COVID-19. CDR3s include the opening cysteine and the closing phenylalanine or tryptophan. D genes are given only for firm matches. Clone sizes are given selectively: once, few, many, or a class where the clone is expanded.

v_call	clone_size	d_call	j_call	cdr3_nt	cdr3_aa
TRBV11-2	-	-	TRBJ1-5	TGTGCCAGCAGCCCACCGGGGTATCAGCCCCAGCATTTT	CASSPPGYQPQHF
TRBV21-1	-	-	TRBJ2-2	TGTGCCAGCAGCGATAAACCGCGTCGGAACACCGGGGAGCTGTTTTTT	CASSDKPRRNTGELFF
TRBV19	-	TRBD1	TRBJ1-1	TGTGCCAGTAGCGAGATGGCCGGACAGGTGACGAACACTGAAGCTTTCTTT	CASSEMAGQVTNTEAFF
TRBV6-5	-	TRBD1	TRBJ1-6	TGTGCCAGCAGTCTTCGACAGGGGACGAATTCACCCCTCCACTTT	CASSLRQGTNSPLHF
TRBV11-3	-	-	TRBJ1-4	TGTGCCAGCAGCCATCGGCGGATTGAAAAACTGTTTTTT	CASSHRRIEKLFF
TRBV2	-	-	TRBJ2-3	TGTGCCAGCAGTGCCCCTTACAGAGTTAGCACAGATACGCAGTATTTT	CASSAPYRVSTDTQYF
TRBV2	-	TRBD1	TRBJ1-2	TGTGCCAGCAGTGAAGGGGTTCAGGGGGCAGGGTATGGCTACACCTTC	CASSEGVQGAGYGYTF
TRBV6-5	-	TRBD1	TRBJ1-3	TGTGCCAGCAGTCCAGACAGGGGTGGAAACACCATATATTTT	CASSPDRGGNTIYF
TRBV5-1	-	-	TRBJ2-7	TGCGCCAGCAGTAAAGACAGGTGGGTCGAGCAGTACTTC	CASSKDRWVEQYF
TRBV24-1	many	-	TRBJ2-1	TGTGCCACCAGTGCTGCCAGCGGATGGAGGGATGAGCAGTTCTTC	CATSAASGWRDEQFF
TRBV3-1/TRBV3-2	-	-	TRBJ1-5	TGTGCCAGCAGCCAAGACACGGGGAATCAGCCCCAGCATTTT	CASSQDTGNQPQHF
TRBV21-1	-	-	TRBJ2-1	TGTGCCAGCAGCCATAGAAACCTTTTACTTAGCTCCTACAATGAGCAGTTCTTC	CASSHRNLLLSSYNEQFF
TRBV7-3	-	TRBD2	TRBJ2-1	TGTGCCAGCAGCTTAAAAGCGGGGGACTACAATGAGCAGTTCTTC	CASSLKAGDYNEQFF
TRBV29-1	few	-	TRBJ2-1	TGCAGCGTTCGGCCGCAAGCGATATCCTACAATGAGCAGTTCTTC	CSVRPQAISYNEQFF
TRBV10-3	-	-	TRBJ1-4	TGTGCCATCAGTGGCTCAGAAGCGGGTGAAAAACTGTTTTTT	CAISGSEAGEKLFF
TRBV2	-	TRBD1	TRBJ2-1	TGTGCCAGCAGACCGGGACAGGGAGTTTACAATGAGCAGTTCTTC	CASRPGQGVYNEQFF
TRBV6-5	-	-	TRBJ1-1	TGTGCCAGCAGTTACTCGACTGGGTCGAACACTGAAGCTTTCTTT	CASSYSTGSNTEAFF
TRBV14	-	TRBD1	TRBJ1-1	TGTGCCAGCAGCCGATCGGACCGGGACAGGGAAGAAGCTTTCTTT	CASSRSDRDREEAFF
TRBV5-6	-	TRBD1	TRBJ1-4	TGTGCCAGCAGCGTCACCGGGACAGGAAATGAAAAACTGTTTTTT	CASSVTGTGNEKLFF
TRBV19	-	-	TRBJ1-6	TGTGCCAGTACCAAACGGGACTCTAGCTCCTATAATTCACCCCTCCACTTT	CASTKRDSSSYNSPLHF
TRBV9	-	-	TRBJ2-5	TGTGCCAGCAGCGTTTCTGGGGGGGCCGGTGAGACCCAGTACTTC	CASSVSGGAGETQYF
TRBV28	-	-	TRBJ1-2	TGTGCCAGCTGCGAGGGAGGGGGAACTAACTATGGCTACACCTTC	CASCEGGGTNYGYTF
TRBV27	-	TRBD1	TRBJ2-3	TGTGCCAGCACTCCCCACGACAGGGTGCGCCCAGATACGCAGTATTTT	CASTPHDRVRPDTQYF
TRBV5-1	-	-	TRBJ1-6	TGCGCCAGCAGCCCCTCTGGAGGTTTTAATTCCCTTTATAATTCACCCCTCCACTTT	CASSPSGGFNSLYNSPLHF
TRBV2	-	TRBD2	TRBJ2-3	TGTGCCAGCAGTGGCCTGGTAGCGGGGGGGCCCGCAGATACGCAGTATTTT	CASSGLVAGGPADTQYF
TRBV7-9	-	TRBD1	TRBJ2-7	TGTGCCAGCAGCTTGACAGGGGGAACCTACGAGCAGTACTTC	CASSLTGGTYEQYF